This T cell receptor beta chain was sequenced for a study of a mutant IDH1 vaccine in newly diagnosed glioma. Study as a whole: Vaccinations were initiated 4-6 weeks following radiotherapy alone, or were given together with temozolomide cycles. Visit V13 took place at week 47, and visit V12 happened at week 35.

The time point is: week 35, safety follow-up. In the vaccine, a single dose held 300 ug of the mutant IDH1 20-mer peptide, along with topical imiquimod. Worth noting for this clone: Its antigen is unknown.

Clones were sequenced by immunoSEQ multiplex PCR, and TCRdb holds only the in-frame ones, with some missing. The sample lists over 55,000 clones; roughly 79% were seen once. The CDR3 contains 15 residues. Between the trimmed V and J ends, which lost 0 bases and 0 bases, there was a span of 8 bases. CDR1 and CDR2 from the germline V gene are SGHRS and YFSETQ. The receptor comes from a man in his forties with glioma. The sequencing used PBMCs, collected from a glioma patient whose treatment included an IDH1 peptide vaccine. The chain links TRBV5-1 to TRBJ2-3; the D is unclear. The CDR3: CASSLDRTSTDTQYF. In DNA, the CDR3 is TGCGCCAGCAGCTTGGACAGAACTAGCACAGATACGCAGTATTTT.